This note documents a single T cell receptor beta chain sequence. The target of this receptor is not known. Per-nucleotide qualities are absent, and no much larger clonotype sits a single base away. The TCR beta CDR3 regions were amplified from RNA transcripts. The first round of RT-PCR for the TCR CDR3 was performed with the HTBI primer set and the Qiagen OneStep RT-PCR kit. Libraries were constructed in a second round of multiplex PCR, after which size selection and purification were carried out. Libraries were sequenced paired-end with 100 bp reads on an Illumina HiSeq2000. As for the authors' bioinformatics: SOAPnuke was used to process the raw data, throwing out any read that contained adapters or uncalled bases, had a mean Phred below 15, or lacked an exact constant-primer or identifier match. High-quality paired reads were merged using COPE v1.2.5, and each unique nucleotide sequence was defined as a clonotype. Clonotypes were aligned to IMGT TRBV, TRBD and TRBJ reference segments using MiTCR v1.1. The analysis was restricted to V-J combinations with a frequency above 0.0001, which together covered 99.2% of the repertoires. A TCS score was defined as the ratio between F50 (clonal expansion) and ExV (chaos), using BLOSUM62-based TCRdist between CDR3 peptides within each V-J. Welch's t-statistics and random forest reduced around 520 V-J features to 13, which were used in a naive Bayes classifier (R e1071). TCRdb redid the processing of the public reads, applying fastp at Q25 and MiXCR, and retained in-frame beta chains. Rows with a matching CDR3 protein are joined into one entry that keeps the most common DNA and genes. None of the V and J calls come from the authors' own analysis; TCRdb made them. The sample table records about 260,000 distinct CDR3 sequences; 16% of these occur just once. Clones ranked in the top ten supply more than 25% of the sample.

V is reduced by 8 bases and J by 1 base, leaving a spacing of 15 bases between them. From cysteine to phenylalanine, the CDR3 is 14 amino acids long. Just the 42-base CDR3 DNA is kept, in frame starting at base 1. CDR1 DFQATT and CDR2 SNEGSKA were looked up in the germline V gene (reference sequence). The sample comes from a study of T cells in Graves' hyperthyroidism and ophthalmopathy (dated by TCRdb to between 2018 and 2021). Background on the whole study: Peripheral blood samples were taken at the time of initial diagnosis, prior to any treatment. Once sampling was done, hyperthyroidism patients were given methimazole at a starting dose of 30 mg daily, whereas ophthalmopathy patients were given high-dose intravenous methylprednisolone. To identify TCR V-J signatures that set the groups apart, the researchers used a discovery cohort of about a hundred patients, made up of 40 to 45 with Graves' ophthalmopathy and around 58 with stable Graves' hyperthyroidism. For training and testing, the roughly 100 patients in the discovery cohort were randomly divided in a 7:3 ratio. Thyroid tissue and blood T-cell repertoires from six Graves' hyperthyroidism patients were also compared in the study. Prospective prediction of ophthalmopathy was tested in an independent validation cohort of some 20 hyperthyroidism patients and some 17 patients who later progressed to ophthalmopathy. According to the paper, TCR Vbeta CDR3 sequencing was carried out on some 140 peripheral blood samples, which came from approximately 41 ophthalmopathy, approximately 72 hyperthyroidism and around 17 progressor patients. The paper's findings and limits, for the study overall: No statistical method was used to set the sample size in advance, and investigators knew the group allocation. Most expanded thyroid clonotypes (frequency above 0.001) were also found in blood, which suggests that blood repertoires may mirror thyroid immune responses. A 13 V-J signature model separated ophthalmopathy from stable hyperthyroidism, with about 90% sensitivity and approximately 81% specificity in cross-validation and 80%/75% in testing. In validation, progression to ophthalmopathy was predicted by the model with approximately 67% sensitivity and under 85% specificity, a median of roughly 6.4 months before onset.

Moderately to severely active disease, a Clinical Activity Score of at least 3, a NOSPECS grade of at least 4, and a duration under 3 months were present in ophthalmopathy patients. Any patient with an uncontrolled infection, another autoimmune disease, pregnancy or lactation was excluded. Diagnoses were based on clinical symptoms, serum thyroxine and TRAb, thyroid ultrasound and orbital computed tomography. PBMCs were isolated from roughly 10 ml of fresh peripheral blood by Ficoll-Paque density gradient centrifugation. Total RNA was extracted with Trizol reagent, and quality was checked on an Agilent 2100 Bioanalyzer.

Sequencing was done on a sample of blood. The TCR was taken from a young woman with Graves' ophthalmopathy. Rearrangement joined TRBV20-1 to TRBJ2-1; a confident D gene designation cannot be given. The base sequence is TGCAGTACCCACGTCCGTGAATCCTACAATGAGCAGTTCTTC. The translation is CSTHVRESYNEQFF.